The rows below give T cell receptor beta chains drawn from one sample of a study of blood T cell repertoires in COVID-19. Data came from immunoSEQ multiplex PCR; TCRdb stores just in-frame clones and leaves some out. The table includes approximately 120,000 clones, just under 85% detected once. Sequences were obtained from peripheral blood. The source of these receptors is a human donor in a cohort sampled during active COVID-19. CDR3s include the opening cysteine and the closing phenylalanine or tryptophan. A D gene is named only where the DNA matches it firmly. The listing skips clone size in some rows; elsewhere it reads once, few, many or a size class.

.,once,TRBJ2-7,TRBV27,CASSFGAGGTYEQYF,TGTGCCAGCAGTTTTGGTGCAGGGGGGACCTACGAGCAGTACTTC
.,once,TRBJ2-7,TRBV19,CASSSTGSGEQYF,TGTGCCAGTAGCTCGACAGGCTCGGGAGAGCAGTACTTC
.,.,TRBJ2-1,TRBV20-1,CSASFQRPYNEQFF,TGCAGTGCTAGTTTCCAGCGCCCCTACAATGAGCAGTTCTTC
TRBD1,.,TRBJ1-2,TRBV29-1,CSVGLPGGLNYGYTF,TGCAGCGTTGGTCTACCAGGGGGCTTGAACTATGGCTACACCTTC
TRBD2,.,TRBJ2-3,TRBV29-1,CSVEISRGVTDTQYF,TGCAGCGTTGAGATCTCGCGGGGGGTCACAGATACGCAGTATTTT
TRBD1,.,TRBJ2-7,TRBV10-3,CAISLTGSVYEQYF,TGTGCCATCAGTTTGACAGGGAGCGTCTACGAGCAGTACTTC
.,.,TRBJ2-1,TRBV19,CASTPRGAGYNEQFF,TGTGCCAGTACCCCCCGGGGGGCGGGGTACAATGAGCAGTTCTTC
.,few,TRBJ2-6,TRBV2,CASSGLGRRSGANVLTF,TGTGCCAGCAGTGGTTTGGGCAGGCGCTCTGGGGCCAACGTCCTGACTTTC
TRBD1,.,TRBJ2-7,TRBV5-1,CASSLKGGLSYEQYF,TGCGCCAGCAGCTTGAAAGGGGGCCTTTCCTACGAGCAGTACTTC
TRBD1,.,TRBJ1-3,TRBV18,CASSPDGQGTLGRNTIYF,TGTGCCAGTTCACCCGACGGACAGGGCACCCTCGGCCGAAACACCATATATTTT
TRBD1,.,TRBJ1-2,TRBV5-4,CASSFPQGVGGYTF,TGTGCCAGCAGCTTTCCTCAGGGGGTCGGTGGCTACACCTTC
TRBD2,.,TRBJ2-1,TRBV5-4,CASSFLERGINEQFF,TGTGCCAGCAGCTTTTTGGAGCGGGGTATTAATGAGCAGTTCTTC
TRBD1,.,TRBJ2-7,TRBV12-3/TRBV12-4,CATSFFDRGEQYF,TGTGCCACCTCATTCTTCGACAGGGGCGAGCAGTACTTC
TRBD2,.,TRBJ2-5,TRBV7-9,CASSPFAAGGETQYF,TGTGCCAGCAGCCCCTTCGCAGCGGGGGGGGAGACCCAGTACTTC
.,.,TRBJ1-1,TRBV6-5,CASRNRVNTEAFF,TGTGCCAGCAGAAACAGGGTGAACACTGAAGCTTTCTTT
.,.,TRBJ1-1,TRBV6-6,CLSSGGDEAFF,TGTTTGTCGTCGGGGGGCGACGAAGCTTTCTTT
TRBD2,once,TRBJ2-2,TRBV7-9,CASSFTSGGPNTGELFF,TGTGCCAGCAGCTTCACTAGCGGGGGGCCCAACACCGGGGAGCTGTTTTTT
.,.,TRBJ2-7,TRBV15,CATSRGREKGEQYF,TGTGCCACCAGCAGGGGCAGGGAAAAAGGCGAGCAGTACTTC
.,.,TRBJ2-5,TRBV6-5,CASSYSVRETQYF,TGTGCCAGCAGTTACTCAGTGCGCGAGACCCAGTACTTC
TRBD1,.,TRBJ1-2,TRBV19,CASSTLPGQGLGYTF,TGTGCCAGTAGTACCCTACCGGGACAGGGCCTCGGCTACACCTTC
.,.,TRBJ1-2,TRBV5-6,CASRRETVYGYTF,TGTGCCAGCCGACGAGAGACAGTCTATGGCTACACCTTC
TRBD1,.,TRBJ1-2,TRBV12-3/TRBV12-4,CASSRGPDGYTF,TGTGCCAGCAGTAGGGGGCCGGATGGCTACACCTTC
.,.,TRBJ1-2,TRBV11-2,CASSQVGAAYGYTF,TGTGCCAGCAGCCAAGTCGGTGCCGCCTATGGCTACACCTTC
TRBD2,once,TRBJ2-1,TRBV28,CASSHLLAGGYNEQFF,TGTGCCAGCAGCCACCTGCTAGCGGGGGGGTACAATGAGCAGTTCTTC
.,.,TRBJ1-6,TRBV27,CASSLGLRNSPLHF,TGTGCCAGCAGCCTGGGCCTCCGTAATTCACCCCTCCACTTT
.,.,TRBJ2-5,TRBV21-1,CASSMGREETQYF,TGTGCCAGCAGCATGGGCAGGGAAGAGACCCAGTACTTC
.,.,TRBJ1-5,TRBV12-3/TRBV12-4,CASNQGIGQPQHF,TGTGCCAGCAACCAAGGAATCGGGCAGCCCCAGCATTTT
TRBD1,.,TRBJ2-6,TRBV7-9,CASSLGTGRSGANVLTF,TGTGCCAGCAGCTTAGGGACAGGGCGGTCTGGGGCCAACGTCCTGACTTTC
TRBD2,few,TRBJ2-1,TRBV18,CASSPKIVGSGGPSSYNEQFF,TGTGCCAGCTCACCAAAGATAGTGGGGAGCGGGGGCCCGAGCTCCTACAATGAGCAGTTCTTC
.,.,TRBJ1-6,TRBV28,CASRESSYNSPLHF,TGTGCCAGCCGAGAAAGCTCCTATAATTCACCCCTCCACTTT
.,once,TRBJ2-2,TRBV3-1/TRBV3-2,CASSPRGGVTNTGELFF,TGTGCCAGCAGCCCCCGTGGCGGGGTGACGAACACCGGGGAGCTGTTTTTT
TRBD2,.,TRBJ2-5,TRBV19,CASSTSGGPETQYF,TGTGCCAGTAGTACTAGCGGGGGCCCCGAGACCCAGTACTTC
.,.,TRBJ2-7,TRBV9,CASSVGQGMATGEQYF,TGTGCCAGCAGCGTAGGGCAGGGAATGGCAACGGGCGAGCAGTACTTC
TRBD1,once,TRBJ1-2,TRBV5-8,CASSLDRDYGYTF,TGTGCCAGCAGCTTAGACAGGGACTATGGCTACACCTTC
TRBD2,.,TRBJ2-1,TRBV7-8,CASSFSPRTSGGYSYNEQFF,TGTGCCAGCAGCTTCTCGCCGAGGACTAGCGGGGGATACTCCTACAATGAGCAGTTCTTC
TRBD1,.,TRBJ2-3,TRBV11-3,CASSLGVAGGRYADTQYF,TGTGCCAGCAGCTTAGGCGTCGCAGGGGGCCGATATGCAGATACGCAGTATTTT
TRBD1,.,TRBJ2-7,TRBV5-4,CASSLKQGAYEQYF,TGTGCCAGCAGCTTGAAACAGGGGGCCTACGAGCAGTACTTC
.,.,TRBJ1-1,TRBV7-9,CASSLTGWRENTEAFF,TGTGCCAGCAGCTTAACGGGATGGCGGGAGAACACTGAAGCTTTCTTT
TRBD2,.,TRBJ2-1,TRBV11-2,CASTRTSGGSYEQFF,TGTGCCAGCACCCGGACTAGCGGGGGGTCTTATGAGCAGTTCTTC
.,.,TRBJ2-7,TRBV28,CASSLPRILGAYEQYF,TGTGCCAGCAGTCTACCTCGGATCTTAGGGGCCTACGAGCAGTACTTC
TRBD1,.,TRBJ1-2,TRBV3-1/TRBV3-2,CASSQVGGRGHYGYTF,TGTGCCAGCAGCCAAGTCGGGGGCAGGGGGCACTATGGCTACACCTTC
.,.,TRBJ1-1,TRBV2,CASSEVAGEATEAFF,TGTGCCAGCAGTGAAGTGGCGGGGGAGGCCACTGAAGCTTTCTTT
TRBD1,few,TRBJ1-1,TRBV5-1,CASRQGFNTEAFF,TGCGCCAGCAGACAGGGGTTTAACACTGAAGCTTTCTTT
.,few,TRBJ1-6,TRBV6-5,CASSSSADSPLHF,TGTGCCAGCAGTTCTAGCGCAGACTCACCCCTCCACTTT
TRBD2,.,TRBJ2-2,TRBV27,CASSFAGDAGRELFF,TGTGCCAGCAGTTTTGCGGGGGACGCTGGCAGGGAGCTGTTTTTT
.,.,TRBJ1-2,TRBV5-1,CASSLDGNGGYTF,TGCGCCAGCAGCTTGGATGGTAACGGGGGCTACACCTTC
.,once,TRBJ1-1,TRBV25-1,CASTPQGSTEAFF,TGTGCCAGCACCCCTCAGGGCAGCACTGAAGCTTTCTTT
TRBD2,.,TRBJ2-7,TRBV6-6,CASSPRGGPYEQYF,TGTGCCAGCAGTCCTCGGGGGGGTCCCTACGAGCAGTACTTC
.,.,TRBJ2-7,TRBV5-5,CASTKGGEREQYF,TGTGCCAGCACCAAAGGGGGGGAGAGGGAGCAGTACTTC
TRBD2,.,TRBJ2-7,TRBV7-8,CASSLSGDEQYF,TGTGCCAGCAGCTTAAGCGGGGACGAGCAGTACTTC
TRBD1,.,TRBJ1-2,TRBV18,CASSLTGTGNYGYTF,TGTGCCAGCTCACTTACCGGGACAGGGAACTATGGCTACACCTTC
.,.,TRBJ1-1,TRBV19,CASSKRVDEAFF,TGTGCCAGTAGTAAGAGGGTCGATGAAGCTTTCTTT
.,.,TRBJ2-7,TRBV6-1,CASSETGYEQYF,TGTGCCAGCAGTGAAACGGGGTATGAGCAGTACTTC
.,.,TRBJ2-1,TRBV7-9,CASSLLSWVAEIYNEQFF,TGTGCCAGCAGCCTCCTCAGTTGGGTAGCGGAAATCTACAATGAGCAGTTCTTC